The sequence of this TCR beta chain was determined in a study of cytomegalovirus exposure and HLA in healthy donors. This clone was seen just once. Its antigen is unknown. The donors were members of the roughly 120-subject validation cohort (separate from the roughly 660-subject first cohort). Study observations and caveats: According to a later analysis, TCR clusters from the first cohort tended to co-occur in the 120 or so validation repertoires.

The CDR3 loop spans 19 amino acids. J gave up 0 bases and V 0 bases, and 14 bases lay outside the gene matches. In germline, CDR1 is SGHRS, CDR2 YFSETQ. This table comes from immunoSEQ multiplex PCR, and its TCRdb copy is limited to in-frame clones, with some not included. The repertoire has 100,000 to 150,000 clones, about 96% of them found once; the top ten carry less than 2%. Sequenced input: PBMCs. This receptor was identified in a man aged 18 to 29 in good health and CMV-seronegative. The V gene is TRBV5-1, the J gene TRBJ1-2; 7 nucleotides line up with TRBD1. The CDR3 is CASSLGSRGGRGTNYGYTF. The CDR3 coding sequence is TGCGCCAGCAGCTTGGGTAGTAGAGGGGGCCGCGGAACTAACTATGGCTACACCTTC. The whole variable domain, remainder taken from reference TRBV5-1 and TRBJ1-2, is KAGVTQTPRYLIKTRGQQVTLSCSPISGHRSVSWYQQTPGQGLQFLFEYFSETQRNKGNFPGRFSGRQFSNSRSEMNVSTLELGDSALYLCASSLGSRGGRGTNYGYTFGSGTRLTVV.